This T cell receptor (beta chain) came from a study of T cells in Graves' hyperthyroidism and ophthalmopathy (dated by TCRdb to the late 2010s). Background on the whole study: Peripheral blood was collected at initial diagnosis, before any treatment. To identify TCR V-J signatures that set the groups apart, the researchers used a discovery cohort of more than 95 patients, made up of some 41 with Graves' ophthalmopathy and some 55 with stable Graves' hyperthyroidism. An independent validation cohort of around 20 hyperthyroidism patients and 17 patients who later progressed to ophthalmopathy tested prospective prediction of ophthalmopathy. The 100 discovery patients were randomly split 7:3 into training and test sets. The study also compared thyroid tissue and blood T-cell repertoires from five or six Graves' hyperthyroidism patients. After sampling, hyperthyroidism patients received methimazole starting at 30 mg daily, and ophthalmopathy patients received high-dose intravenous methylprednisolone. According to the paper, TCR Vbeta CDR3 sequencing was carried out on about 140 peripheral blood samples, which came from under 50 ophthalmopathy, 75 to 80 hyperthyroidism and about 17 progressor patients.

The TCR beta CDR3 regions were amplified from RNA transcripts. The TCR CDR3 was subjected to a first round of RT-PCR using the HTBI primer set and the Qiagen OneStep RT-PCR kit. The libraries were constructed in a second round of multiplex PCR and then size-selected and purified. Paired-end sequencing of the libraries was performed with 100 bp reads on an Illumina HiSeq2000. Under the source paper's analysis protocol: Raw data were processed with SOAPnuke, discarding reads with adapters, uncalled bases, mean Phred below 15, or no exact constant-primer or identifier match. High-quality paired reads were merged with COPE v1.2.5, and unique nucleotide sequences were defined as clonotypes. MiTCR v1.1 was used to align clonotypes to the IMGT TRBV, TRBD and TRBJ reference segments. The analysis was restricted to V-J combinations with a frequency above 0.0001, which together covered 99% to 99.2% of the repertoires. A TCS score was defined as the ratio between F50 (clonal expansion) and ExV (chaos), using BLOSUM62-based TCRdist between CDR3 peptides within each V-J. Welch's t-statistics and random forest reduced just over 500 V-J features to about 13, which were used in a naive Bayes classifier (R e1071). The public reads were reprocessed in TCRdb via fastp at Q25 and MiXCR, keeping in-frame beta chains. When rows share a CDR3 protein, they turn into one entry using the most common DNA and genes. The V and J calls shown here were made by TCRdb, not taken from the authors' results. The sample yields about half a million distinct CDR3 sequences; 20% were counted once. Clones ranked in the top ten supply approximately 48% of the sample.

Paper-wide results and their limitations: In validation, progression to ophthalmopathy was predicted by the model with roughly 71% sensitivity and 72.22% specificity, a median of approximately 6.5 months before onset. In cross-validation, a model built on a 13 V-J signature told ophthalmopathy apart from stable hyperthyroidism with less than 90% sensitivity and about 81% specificity, and in testing the same model reached 80%/75%. Most expanded thyroid clonotypes (frequency above 0.001) were also found in blood, which suggests that blood repertoires may mirror thyroid immune responses. Sample size was not statistically predetermined, and investigators were not blinded to group allocation.

This clonotype was detected only a few times. Its antigen specificity is not known. No base qualities exist here, and no much larger clone lies one base off it. The junction carries 15 bases between V and J, which are trimmed by 0 bases and 6 bases respectively. The germline V gene encodes CDR1 MNHNS and CDR2 SASEGT. The CDR3 contains 16 residues, cysteine and phenylalanine counted. This entry keeps only the CDR3 DNA: 48 bases, framed from base 1. In the ophthalmopathy patients, disease was moderately to severely active, with a Clinical Activity Score of 3 or more, a NOSPECS grade of 4 or more, and a duration of less than 3 months. Exclusion was applied to patients with uncontrolled infections, other autoimmune diseases, pregnancy or lactation. Diagnoses were based on clinical symptoms, serum thyroxine and TRAb, thyroid ultrasound and orbital computed tomography. Ficoll-Paque density gradient centrifugation was used to isolate PBMCs from under 11 ml of fresh peripheral blood. Total RNA was extracted using Trizol reagent, and RNA quality was assessed on an Agilent 2100 Bioanalyzer.

The sample consisted of blood. The chain joins TRBV6-1 to TRBJ1-5, with a tentative D gene TRBD1 over 6 matching bases. The TCR was taken from a middle-aged man with Graves' ophthalmopathy. The CDR3 here reads CASSEALTGRGQPQHF. The base sequence is TGTGCCAGCAGTGAAGCTCTAACAGGGAGGGGTCAGCCCCAGCATTTT.